The rows below give T cell receptor beta chains drawn from one sample of a study of shared clonotypes between healthy human individuals. Profiled with immunoSEQ multiplex PCR; TCRdb holds only in-frame clones, not every one. This sample carries over a million clones, about 77% of them seen once, and the ten largest clones take approximately 1.5%. Material: memory CD4+ T cells sorted from blood. The receptor set was obtained from a young man in good health. The conserved cysteine and the conserved F or W are not part of the CDR3 here. The D gene is left open where the match is weak.

V gene	D gene	CDR3 length	CDR3 protein
TRBV29-1	NA	11	SVVALGSSGQF
TRBV5-1	NA	13	ASSLYDRDSNTQY
TRBV11-2	NA	15	ASTLGPRGVSTDTQY
TRBV5-4	NA	12	ATGWGASQETQY
TRBV7-9	NA	14	ASSPMAGGPTNEQF
TRBV27	NA	13	ASSLSKYGTPEQF
TRBV4-3	TRBD2	13	ASSPTSGSTDTQY
TRBV18	TRBD1	13	ASSPTTGGPYGYT
TRBV5-1	NA	12	ASSLVTGNYGYT
TRBV5-4	NA	13	ASSLGADYNSPLH
TRBV21-1	NA	15	ASSKPTGGPITYEQY
TRBV5-1	TRBD1	14	ASSVGQATNTGELF
TRBV11-2	TRBD1	16	ASSLESISQGASGELF
TRBV28	NA	14	ASTPPGLGWGNTIY
TRBV18	TRBD1	12	ASSLDRAGNTIY
TRBV5-7	NA	9	ASSSTREQF
TRBV11-1	NA	10	ASSSGQITQY
TRBV5-1	TRBD2	15	ASSLGPRAGDTDTQY
TRBV2	NA	13	ASSPTYSGANVLT
TRBV7-2	NA	13	ASSLGQKYTDTQY
TRBV6-1	TRBD2	13	ASSVLAGPTDTQY
TRBV28	TRBD1	13	ASSSPPTGAYEQY
TRBV7-9	TRBD1	14	ASSDRPGDRVYEQY
TRBV25-1	TRBD1	11	ASMKQGEDIQY
TRBV6-1	NA	12	ASSVGAYTGELF
TRBV4-1	NA	10	ASSSRLDGYT
TRBV14	NA	12	ASSLLGSYNEQF
TRBV6-5	NA	12	ASRGTRGADTQY
TRBV5-8	NA	13	ASSLGSGSNQPQH
TRBV30	NA	12	AWSWNSGANVLT
TRBV6-1	TRBD1	11	ASSETGSGEQY
TRBV19	NA	11	ASRSNGNQPQH
TRBV27	NA	13	ASSPPRGGNTEAF
TRBV29-1	NA	11	SVKKTRGETQY
TRBV5-5	NA	14	ASSLAPPGAGYEQY
TRBV9	TRBD1	13	ASSEGQGVAYEQY
TRBV27	NA	13	ASSLLGPGTGELF
TRBV12-1	NA	13	ASSNHRDRGETQY
TRBV7-2	NA	11	ASRPRSQETQY
TRBV5-1	NA	13	ASSLQGVWNTEAF
TRBV30	NA	10	AWSTGPYEQY
TRBV6-5	NA	13	ASSYSKIAGLEQY
TRBV10-2	TRBD1	16	ASSESWTGSSYNSPLH
TRBV7-9	TRBD1	15	ASSAGGQGSHQETQY
TRBV6-6	NA	10	ASCRQEETQY
TRBV7-2	NA	12	ASNSVWGSGGYT